Sequencing of this T cell receptor beta chain was carried out in a study of kidney transplant recipient with SARS-CoV-2 infection. This CDR3 is built from 17 residues. Of note for this clonotype: Relative to the germline gene, one junction end is altered; a read error may explain this.

TCRdb reanalysed the reads using MiXCR and keeps one entry per CDR3 protein. The sample includes roughly 230,000 distinct CDR3 sequences, more than 25% of them seen just once. The specimen comprised a blood sample, sampled at baseline and between days 110 and 120 from a kidney transplant recipient. The TCR was taken from a male patient in his 30s who had COVID-19 and was a kidney transplant recipient. A share of the T cells may be of graft donor origin. This sequence joins TRBV23-1 and TRBJ2-5, with D tentatively TRBD1 or TRBD2 (7 bases each). TRBV23-1 is classed as an ORF, of uncertain function. The CDR3 DNA follows: TGCGCCGGCAGTCAATCTAGGAGCGGGACAGAAGAAGAGACCCAGTACTTC. Amino acid sequence: CAGSQSRSGTEEETQYF.